This T cell receptor beta chain was captured by sequencing in a study of OX40 agonist ivuxolimab in advanced cancers. Turning to the study itself: Prior anti-PD-1, anti-PD-L1 or anti-CTLA-4 therapy was allowed; roughly 40% had some.

This CDR3 has 16 residues. Using immunoSEQ multiplex PCR, the repertoire was profiled, and TCRdb retains in-frame clones only, with some absent. The sample consists of 45,000 to 65,000 clones, about nine tenths of them appearing once. Study-level findings and limits: On average, CD8+ T cells showed a greater number of expanded clones than CD4+. Low levels of normalized T-cell clonal expansion also appeared in some nonresponders.

Of note for this clone: Its antigen remains unknown.

At cycle 4 day 1, cycle 7 day 1, and baseline, blood was sampled. V gene TRBV12-2 combines with J gene TRBJ2-1; the D call in the table, TRBD1, was not verified against the DNA. TRBV12-2 is assigned pseudogene status. The sequence came from an adult with an advanced solid tumor such as melanoma, head and neck, liver or kidney cancer. Sequenced material: CD4+ or CD8+ T cells sorted from blood, taken in a trial of the OX40 agonist ivuxolimab. The CDR3 loop reads CASRLAGMSSYNEQFF. CDR3 DNA: TGTGCAAGTCGCTTAGCGGGCATGAGCTCCTACAATGAGCAGTTCTTC.